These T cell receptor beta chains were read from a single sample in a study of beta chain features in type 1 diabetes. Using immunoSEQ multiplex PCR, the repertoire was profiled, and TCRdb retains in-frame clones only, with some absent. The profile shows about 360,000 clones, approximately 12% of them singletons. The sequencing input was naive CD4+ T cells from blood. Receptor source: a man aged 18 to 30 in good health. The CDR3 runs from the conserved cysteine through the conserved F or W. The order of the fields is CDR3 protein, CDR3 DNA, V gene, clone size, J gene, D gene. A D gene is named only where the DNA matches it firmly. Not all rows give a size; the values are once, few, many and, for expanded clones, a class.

CDR3: CASSLAGGGFQPQHF
DNA: TGTGCCAGCAGCTTGGCCGGTGGAGGGTTTCAGCCCCAGCATTTT
V: TRBV5-6
size: NA
J: TRBJ1-5
D: NA

CDR3: CASSQGGLETQYF
DNA: TGTGCCAGCAGCCAAGGAGGTCTGGAGACCCAGTACTTC
V: TRBV7-9
size: few
J: TRBJ2-5
D: NA

CDR3: CASSQAGSGANVLTF
DNA: TGCGCCAGCAGCCAAGCGGGCTCTGGGGCCAACGTCCTGACTTTC
V: TRBV4-3
size: NA
J: TRBJ2-6
D: NA

CDR3: CASSIGGTSGDRGQYF
DNA: TGTGCCAGTAGTATAGGTGGGACTAGCGGCGATCGAGGGCAGTACTTC
V: TRBV19
size: few
J: TRBJ2-7
D: TRBD2

CDR3: CAWGVAGVDTQYF
DNA: TGTGCATGGGGGGTAGCGGGAGTCGATACGCAGTATTTT
V: TRBV7-2
size: few
J: TRBJ2-3
D: TRBD2

CDR3: CASSLNLLAREQYF
DNA: TGTGCCAGCAGTTTGAATTTACTAGCGCGGGAGCAGTACTTC
V: TRBV27
size: NA
J: TRBJ2-7
D: TRBD2

CDR3: CASSRTQPMNTEAFF
DNA: TGTGCCAGCAGCAGGACACAGCCCATGAACACTGAAGCTTTCTTT
V: TRBV5-4
size: few
J: TRBJ1-1
D: NA

CDR3: CASTNRRVSYNEQFF
DNA: TGTGCCAGCACAAACAGGAGAGTGTCCTACAATGAGCAGTTCTTC
V: TRBV7-8
size: few
J: TRBJ2-1
D: NA

CDR3: CASSPGPTYGYTF
DNA: TGTGCCAGCTCACCGGGGCCGACCTATGGCTACACCTTC
V: TRBV18
size: NA
J: TRBJ1-2
D: NA

CDR3: CASSEGTGGMEQYF
DNA: TGTGCCAGCAGTGAAGGGACAGGGGGGATGGAGCAGTACTTC
V: TRBV6-1
size: NA
J: TRBJ2-7
D: TRBD1

CDR3: CASSLEEGVLDSPLHF
DNA: TGTGCCAGCAGCTTGGAGGAAGGGGTTCTTGATTCACCCCTCCACTTT
V: TRBV5-6
size: NA
J: TRBJ1-6
D: NA

CDR3: CASSSRGVETDTQYF
DNA: TGTGCCAGCAGCTCAAGGGGCGTCGAGACAGATACGCAGTATTTT
V: TRBV7-9
size: few
J: TRBJ2-3
D: NA

CDR3: CASSLWGPGLAGPYNEQFF
DNA: TGTGCCAGCAGCTTATGGGGCCCTGGACTAGCGGGGCCCTACAATGAGCAGTTCTTC
V: TRBV7-2
size: NA
J: TRBJ2-1
D: TRBD2

CDR3: CASSLRRDRANSPLHF
DNA: TGTGCCAGCAGCTTACGCCGGGACAGGGCGAATTCACCCCTCCACTTT
V: TRBV7-2
size: few
J: TRBJ1-6
D: TRBD1

CDR3: CASSRRQGHYEQYF
DNA: TGCGCCAGCAGCCGAAGACAGGGCCACTACGAGCAGTACTTC
V: TRBV5-1
size: NA
J: TRBJ2-7
D: TRBD1

CDR3: CASFLPGQKVNEQFF
DNA: TGTGCCAGCTTTCTTCCGGGACAGAAAGTTAATGAGCAGTTCTTC
V: TRBV6-1
size: few
J: TRBJ2-1
D: TRBD1

CDR3: CASSLLAAVGDTQYF
DNA: TGTGCCAGCAGCCTACTAGCGGCGGTTGGAGATACGCAGTATTTT
V: TRBV7-9
size: NA
J: TRBJ2-3
D: TRBD2

CDR3: CASSSGTSGYEQYF
DNA: TGTGCCAGCAGCTCCGGGACTAGCGGCTACGAGCAGTACTTC
V: TRBV5-4
size: few
J: TRBJ2-7
D: TRBD2

CDR3: CASSFTTRPDTQYF
DNA: TGTGCCAGCAGCTTTACGACAAGGCCAGATACGCAGTATTTT
V: TRBV7-2
size: NA
J: TRBJ2-3
D: NA

CDR3: CASSQDRLAGFLTGELFF
DNA: TGCGCCAGCAGCCAAGACCGACTAGCGGGTTTCCTCACCGGGGAGCTGTTTTTT
V: TRBV4-3
size: NA
J: TRBJ2-2
D: TRBD2

CDR3: CASSLTGTHSNQPQHF
DNA: TGTGCCAGCAGCTTGACAGGGACCCATAGCAATCAGCCCCAGCATTTT
V: TRBV7-9
size: NA
J: TRBJ1-5
D: TRBD1

CDR3: CASSITGSDSPLHF
DNA: TGTGCCAGCAGCATAACAGGGTCGGACTCACCCCTCCACTTT
V: TRBV7-2
size: few
J: TRBJ1-6
D: NA

CDR3: CASSLSPGEQYF
DNA: TGTGCCAGCAGTTTGTCCCCGGGAGAGCAGTACTTC
V: TRBV28
size: NA
J: TRBJ2-7
D: NA

CDR3: CASRLGVLQHF
DNA: TGTGCCAGCAGGCTGGGAGTTCTCCAGCATTTT
V: TRBV5-8
size: few
J: TRBJ1-5
D: NA